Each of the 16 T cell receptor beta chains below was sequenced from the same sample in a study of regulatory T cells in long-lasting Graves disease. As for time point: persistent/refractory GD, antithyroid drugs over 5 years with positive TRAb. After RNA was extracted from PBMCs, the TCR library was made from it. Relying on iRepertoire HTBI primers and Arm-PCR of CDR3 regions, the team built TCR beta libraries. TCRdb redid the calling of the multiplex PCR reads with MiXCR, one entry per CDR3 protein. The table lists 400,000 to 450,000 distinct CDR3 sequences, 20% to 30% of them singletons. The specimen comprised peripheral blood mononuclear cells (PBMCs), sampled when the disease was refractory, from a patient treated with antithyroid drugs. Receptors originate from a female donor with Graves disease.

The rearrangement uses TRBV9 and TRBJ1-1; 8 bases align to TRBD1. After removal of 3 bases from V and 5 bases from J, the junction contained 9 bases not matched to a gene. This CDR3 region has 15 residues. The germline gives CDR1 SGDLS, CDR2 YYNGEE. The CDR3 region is CASSATTGAKTEAFF. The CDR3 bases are TGTGCCAGCAGCGCAACGACAGGGGCGAAAACTGAAGCTTTCTTT.

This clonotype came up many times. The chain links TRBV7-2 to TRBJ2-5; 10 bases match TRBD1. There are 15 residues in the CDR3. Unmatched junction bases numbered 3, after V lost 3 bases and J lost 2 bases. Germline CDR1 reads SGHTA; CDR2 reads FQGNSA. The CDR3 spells CASSFGQGDQETQYF. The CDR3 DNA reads TGTGCCAGCAGCTTCGGACAGGGGGATCAAGAGACCCAGTACTTC.

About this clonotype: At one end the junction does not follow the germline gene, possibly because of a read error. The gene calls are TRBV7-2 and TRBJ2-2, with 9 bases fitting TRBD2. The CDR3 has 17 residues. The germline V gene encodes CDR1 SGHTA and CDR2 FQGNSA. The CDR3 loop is CASSLLAGGSKTGELFF. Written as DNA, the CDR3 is TGTGCCAGCAGCTTACTGGCGGGAGGGTCGAAAACCGGGGAGCTGTTTTTT.

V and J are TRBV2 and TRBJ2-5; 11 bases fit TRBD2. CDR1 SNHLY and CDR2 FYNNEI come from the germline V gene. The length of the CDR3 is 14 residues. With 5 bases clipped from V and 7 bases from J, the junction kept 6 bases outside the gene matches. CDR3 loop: CASSLTSGDGTQYF. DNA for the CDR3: TGTGCCAGCAGTCTGACTAGCGGGGACGGGACCCAGTACTTC.

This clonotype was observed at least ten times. CDR3 in DNA: TGTGCCAGCAGTTTCTCTGGGGGGAACATTCAGTACTTC. It yields the protein CASSFSGGNIQYF. The chain joins TRBV28 to TRBJ2-4; D is possibly TRBD2 (6 bases). The CDR3 has 13 residues. V lost 3 bases to trimming and J lost 7 bases, with 10 bases between them. Germline V gene data show CDR1 as MDHEN and CDR2 as SYDVKM.

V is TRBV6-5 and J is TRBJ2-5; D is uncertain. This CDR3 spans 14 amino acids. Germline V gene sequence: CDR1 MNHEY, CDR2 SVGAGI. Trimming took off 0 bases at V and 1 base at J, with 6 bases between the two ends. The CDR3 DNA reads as TGTGCCAGCAGTTACTCTCCAGCCCAAGAGACCCAGTACTTC. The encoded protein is CASSYSPAQETQYF.

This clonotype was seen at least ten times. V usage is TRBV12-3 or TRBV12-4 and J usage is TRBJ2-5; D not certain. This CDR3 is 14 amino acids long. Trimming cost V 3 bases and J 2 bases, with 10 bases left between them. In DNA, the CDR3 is TGTGCCAGCAGTTTGGCGCAGAGACAAGAGACCCAGTACTTC. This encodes CASSLAQRQETQYF.

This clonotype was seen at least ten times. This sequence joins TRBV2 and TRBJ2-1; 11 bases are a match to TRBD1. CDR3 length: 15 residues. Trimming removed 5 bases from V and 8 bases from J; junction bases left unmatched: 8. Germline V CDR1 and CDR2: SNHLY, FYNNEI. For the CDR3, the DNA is TGTGCCAGCAGTATCGGGACAGGGGGTGGGTATGAGCAGTTCTTC. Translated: CASSIGTGGGYEQFF.

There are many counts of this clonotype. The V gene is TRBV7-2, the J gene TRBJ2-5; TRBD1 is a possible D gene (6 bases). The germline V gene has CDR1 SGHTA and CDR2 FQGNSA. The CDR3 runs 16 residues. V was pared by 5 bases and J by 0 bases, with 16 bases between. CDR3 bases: TGTGCCAGCAGCCCCGGACAGCACTTGTACCAAGAGACCCAGTACTTC. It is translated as CASSPGQHLYQETQYF.

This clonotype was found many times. The CDR3 DNA reads as TGTGCCTGGAGTGCACTCAAAGGGGCTGAAGCTTTCTTT. Protein: CAWSALKGAEAFF. This rearrangement joins TRBV30 to TRBJ1-1; maybe TRBD1 (5 bases). CDR1 is GTSNPN and CDR2 is SVGIG in the germline V gene (reference sequence). V gave up 1 base and J gave up 6 bases, with 12 bases separating them. The CDR3 is 13 amino acids.

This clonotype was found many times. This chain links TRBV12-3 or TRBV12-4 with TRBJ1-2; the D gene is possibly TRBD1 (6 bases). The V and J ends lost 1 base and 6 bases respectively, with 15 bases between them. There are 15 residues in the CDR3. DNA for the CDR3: TGTGCCAGCAGTTTAGTACAGGGATACGAGAATGGCTACACCTTC. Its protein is CASSLVQGYENGYTF.

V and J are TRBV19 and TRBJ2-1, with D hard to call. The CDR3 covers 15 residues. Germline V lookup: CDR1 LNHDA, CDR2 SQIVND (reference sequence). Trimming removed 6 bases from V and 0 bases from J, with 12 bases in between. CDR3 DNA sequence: TGTGCCAGTAGGGCGCAGGCGAGCTCCTACAATGAGCAGTTCTTC. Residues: CASRAQASSYNEQFF.

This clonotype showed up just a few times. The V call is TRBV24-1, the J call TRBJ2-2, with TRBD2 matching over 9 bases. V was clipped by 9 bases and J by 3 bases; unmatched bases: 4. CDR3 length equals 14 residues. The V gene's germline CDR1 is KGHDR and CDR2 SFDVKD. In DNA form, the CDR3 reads TGTGCCACCGCCGCGGGAGGGGACACCGGGGAGCTGTTTTTT. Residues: CATAAGGDTGELFF.

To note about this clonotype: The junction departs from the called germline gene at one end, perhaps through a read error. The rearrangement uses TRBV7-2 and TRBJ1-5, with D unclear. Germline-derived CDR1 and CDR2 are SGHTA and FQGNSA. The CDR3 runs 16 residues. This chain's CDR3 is CAGSPRGFGRNQPQHF. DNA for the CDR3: TGTGCCGGCAGCCCCAGAGGTTTCGGCAGAAATCAGCCCCAGCATTTT.

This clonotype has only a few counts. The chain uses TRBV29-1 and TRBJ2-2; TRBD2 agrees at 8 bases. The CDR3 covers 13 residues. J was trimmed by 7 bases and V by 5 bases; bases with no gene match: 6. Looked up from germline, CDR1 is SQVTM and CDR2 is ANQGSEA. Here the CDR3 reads CSVQREIFGELFF. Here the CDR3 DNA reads TGCAGCGTTCAGCGGGAGATTTTCGGGGAGCTGTTTTTT.

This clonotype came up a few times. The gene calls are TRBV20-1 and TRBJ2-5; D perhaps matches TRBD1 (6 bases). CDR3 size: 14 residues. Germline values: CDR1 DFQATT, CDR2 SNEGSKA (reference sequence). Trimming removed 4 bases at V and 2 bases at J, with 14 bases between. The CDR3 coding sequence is TGCAGTGCTATCCGACAGGATTTTCAAGAGACCCAGTACTTC. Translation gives CSAIRQDFQETQYF.